This T cell receptor (beta chain) was identified in a study of blood T cells in healthy people across ages. Then a second PCR, running roughly 7 to 12 cycles, was carried out with a sample-barcoded 5' primer and a J-beta primer mix. TCRdb ran MiXCR on the 5' RACE reads and lists one entry per CDR3 protein. The sample gives approximately 810,000 distinct CDR3 sequences, about 28% of which show up once; 17% is in the top ten. Each sample yielded at least 6 micrograms of PBMC total RNA. The CDR3 length is 14 residues. The V gene's germline CDR1 is SNHLY and CDR2 FYNNEI. Notes on this clonotype: A read error may account for a junction end that differs from germline.

This TCR came from a woman older than 75 in good health. Sequencing used blood. V is TRBV2 and J is TRBJ2-7; 10 nucleotides align to TRBD2. CDR3 bases: TGTGCCAGCAAGACAGCGGGGGGGCCCTATGAGCAGTACTTC. As protein: CASKTAGGPYEQYF.